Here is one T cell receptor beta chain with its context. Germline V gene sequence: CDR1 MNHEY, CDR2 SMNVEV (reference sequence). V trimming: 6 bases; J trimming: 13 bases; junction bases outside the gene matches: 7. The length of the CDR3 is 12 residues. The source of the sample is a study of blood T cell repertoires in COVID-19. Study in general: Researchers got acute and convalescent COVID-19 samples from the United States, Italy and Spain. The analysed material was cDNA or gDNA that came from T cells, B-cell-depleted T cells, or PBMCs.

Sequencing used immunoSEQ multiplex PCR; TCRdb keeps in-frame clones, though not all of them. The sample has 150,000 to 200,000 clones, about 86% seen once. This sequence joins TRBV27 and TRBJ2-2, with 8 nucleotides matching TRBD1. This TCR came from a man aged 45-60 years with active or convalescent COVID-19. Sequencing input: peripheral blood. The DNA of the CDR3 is TGTGCCAGCAGCCCTGGACAGGGATTGCTGTTTTTT. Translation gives CASSPGQGLLFF.